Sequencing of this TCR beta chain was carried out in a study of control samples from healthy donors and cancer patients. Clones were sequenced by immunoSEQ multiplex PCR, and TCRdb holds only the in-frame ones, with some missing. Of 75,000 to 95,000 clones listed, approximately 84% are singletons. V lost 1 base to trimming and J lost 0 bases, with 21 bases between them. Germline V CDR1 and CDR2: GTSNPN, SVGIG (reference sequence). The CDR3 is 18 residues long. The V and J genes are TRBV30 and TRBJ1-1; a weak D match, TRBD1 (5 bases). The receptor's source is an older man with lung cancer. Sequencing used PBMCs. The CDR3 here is CAWSDPLDRHILNTEAFF. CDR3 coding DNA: TGTGCCTGGAGTGATCCTCTCGACAGACACATTTTGAACACTGAAGCTTTCTTT.